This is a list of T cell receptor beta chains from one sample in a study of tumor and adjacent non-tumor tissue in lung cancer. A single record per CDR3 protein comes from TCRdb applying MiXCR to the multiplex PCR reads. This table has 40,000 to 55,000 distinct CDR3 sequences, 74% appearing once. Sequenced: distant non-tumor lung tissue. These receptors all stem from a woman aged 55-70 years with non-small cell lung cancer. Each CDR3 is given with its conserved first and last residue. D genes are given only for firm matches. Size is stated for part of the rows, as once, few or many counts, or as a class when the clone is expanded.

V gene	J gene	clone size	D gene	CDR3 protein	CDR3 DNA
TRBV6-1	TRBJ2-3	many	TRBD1	CASSINRGTDTQYF	TGTGCCAGCAGTATTAACAGGGGGACAGATACGCAGTATTTT
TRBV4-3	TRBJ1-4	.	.	CTSSQDARVTNEELFF	TGCACCAGCAGCCAAGACGCGAGGGTGACTAATGAAGAACTGTTTTTT
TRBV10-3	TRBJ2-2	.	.	CAMSKTGTDSLGELFF	TGTGCCATGAGTAAAACAGGGACTGACTCCTTGGGGGAGCTGTTTTTT
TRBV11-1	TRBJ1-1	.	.	CASSSNGIKTETFF	TGTGCCAGCAGCTCGAACGGTATAAAAACTGAAACTTTCTTT
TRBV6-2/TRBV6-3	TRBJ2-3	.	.	CASSYNLPLTDTQYF	TGTGCCAGTAGTTACAATTTACCGTTAACAGATACGCAGTATTTT
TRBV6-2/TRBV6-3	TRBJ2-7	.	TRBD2	CASGTTSGPYEQYF	TGTGCCAGCGGGACAACTAGCGGCCCCTATGAGCAGTACTTC
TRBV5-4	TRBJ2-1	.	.	CASRLGGGSNEQFF	TGTGCCAGCCGGCTTGGGGGAGGAAGCAATGAGCAGTTCTTC
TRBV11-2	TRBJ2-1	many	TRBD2	CASSLGAGEYNEQFF	TGTGCCAGCAGTTTAGGAGCGGGGGAGTACAATGAGCAGTTCTTC
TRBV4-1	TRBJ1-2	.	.	CASTQVGSGNYGYTF	.
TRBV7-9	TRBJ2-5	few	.	CASSSPSGRGDETQYF	TGTGCCAGCAGCTCCCCTTCCGGGCGAGGGGACGAGACCCAGTACTTC
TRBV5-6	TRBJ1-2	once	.	CASSLWRDIPNYDYTF	TGTGCCAGCAGCTTGTGGCGAGATATACCTAACTATGACTACACCTTC
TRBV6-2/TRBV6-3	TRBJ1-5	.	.	CASSYSSGKYQSQHF	TGTGCCAGCAGTTACAGTTCAGGGAAATATCAGTCCCAGCATTTT
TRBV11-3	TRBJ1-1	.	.	CASGLGQIEASF	TGTGCTAGCGGCTTGGGGCAGATCGAAGCTTCCTTT
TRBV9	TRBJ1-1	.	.	CASSVSPRGDTEAFF	TGTGCCAGCAGCGTCTCCCCTAGGGGCGATACTGAAGCTTTCTTT
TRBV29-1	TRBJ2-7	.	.	CSIEDRPGRYHEQYF	TGCAGCATTGAAGATCGGCCAGGCCGTTACCACGAGCAGTACTTC
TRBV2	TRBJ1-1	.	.	CASRRPNGPNTEAFF	TGTGCCAGCAGACGCCCGAACGGACCGAACACTGAAGCTTTCTTT
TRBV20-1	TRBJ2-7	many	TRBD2	CSEAGGNYEQYF	TGCAGTGAGGCGGGGGGGAACTACGAGCAGTACTTC
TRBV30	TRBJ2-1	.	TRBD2	CARPLTQAGGFNEQLF	TGTGCCCGCCCCCTTACCCAAGCGGGAGGGTTCAATGAGCAGTTATTC
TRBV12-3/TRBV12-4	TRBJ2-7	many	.	CASSRTETYEQYF	TGTGCCAGCAGCAGGACGGAAACCTACGAGCAGTACTTC
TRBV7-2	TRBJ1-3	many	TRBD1	CASSFGQGKSGNTIYF	TGTGCCAGCAGCTTTGGACAGGGTAAATCTGGAAACACCATATATTTT
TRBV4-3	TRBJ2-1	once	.	CARNQDPRGMNEQFF	TGCGCCAGGAACCAAGATCCAAGGGGGATGAATGAGCAGTTCTTC
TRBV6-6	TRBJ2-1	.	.	CASSHRRLFWASYDEQFF	TGTGCCAGCAGTCACAGGAGGCTGTTCTGGGCGTCGTACGATGAGCAGTTCTTC
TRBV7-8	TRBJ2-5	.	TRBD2	CVSSFRLAGTSETQYF	TGTGTCAGCAGCTTTAGACTAGCGGGGACTTCAGAGACCCAGTACTTC
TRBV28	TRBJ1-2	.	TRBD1	CPSSLPSQGNYGHTF	TGTCCCAGCAGTCTCCCTTCACAGGGGAACTATGGCCACACCTTC
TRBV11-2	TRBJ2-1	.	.	CASSLEVVSYNDQFF	TGTGCCAGCAGCTTAGAAGTTGTCTCCTACAACGATCAGTTCTTC
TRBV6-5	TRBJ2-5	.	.	CVSSYSLGEGEETQYF	TGTGTCAGCAGTTACTCGCTTGGGGAGGGGGAAGAGACCCAGTACTTC
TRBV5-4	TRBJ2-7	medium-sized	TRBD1	CASRHRDRGPLQYF	TGTGCCAGCAGGCACCGGGACAGGGGTCCCCTGCAGTACTTC
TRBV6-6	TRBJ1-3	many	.	CASSNIVSGNTIYF	TGTGCCAGCAGCAACATAGTCTCTGGAAACACCATATATTTT
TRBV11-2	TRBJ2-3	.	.	CAISLEGAGTQYF	TGTGCCATCAGCTTAGAGGGCGCGGGGACTCAGTATTTC
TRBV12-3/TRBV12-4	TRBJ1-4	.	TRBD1	CASILRTGAYEKLFF	TGTGCAAGCATTTTACGTACAGGGGCCTATGAAAAACTGTTTTTT
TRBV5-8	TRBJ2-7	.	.	CASSPRFSSYGQYF	TGTGCCAGCAGCCCTCGTTTTAGCTCCTACGGGCAGTACTTC
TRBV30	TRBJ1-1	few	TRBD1	CAWSRDRDRNTEAFF	TGTGCCTGGAGTAGGGACAGGGACCGGAACACTGAAGCTTTCTTT
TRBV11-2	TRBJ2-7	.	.	CASSADRYGQCF	TGTGCCAGCAGCGCCGACAGATACGGGCAGTGTTTC